One sample yielded the 2 T cell receptor beta chains listed below, sequenced in a study of glioma-infiltrating T cells after dendritic cell vaccination. Using immunoSEQ multiplex PCR, the repertoire was profiled, and TCRdb retains in-frame clones only, with some absent. The profile shows around 92,000 clones, 80% of them singletons. The time point was: after dendritic cell vaccination, including at tumor progression/relapse. Source: blood, taken after dendritic cell vaccination. The receptor source for this set is a human donor with glioblastoma.

The chain links TRBV7-8 to TRBJ2-7, with TRBD1 as a possible D gene (6 bases). V dropped 1 base and J dropped 5 bases, with 12 bases sitting between them. This CDR3 has 14 residues. Germline V gene data show CDR1 as SGHVS and CDR2 as FQNEAQ. The CDR3 here is CASSLGQGIHEQYF. CDR3 in DNA: TGTGCCAGCAGCTTAGGGCAGGGGATCCACGAGCAGTACTTC.

The chain uses TRBV7-9 and TRBJ2-7; no reliable D call. The germline V gene has CDR1 SEHNR and CDR2 FQNEAQ (reference sequence). The CDR3 has 13 residues. Trimming shortened V by 4 bases and J by 3 bases, and 10 bases separated the two germline ends. This CDR3 reads CASSSTTLYEQYF. CDR3 sequence (DNA): TGTGCCAGCAGCTCTACTACCCTCTACGAGCAGTACTTC.